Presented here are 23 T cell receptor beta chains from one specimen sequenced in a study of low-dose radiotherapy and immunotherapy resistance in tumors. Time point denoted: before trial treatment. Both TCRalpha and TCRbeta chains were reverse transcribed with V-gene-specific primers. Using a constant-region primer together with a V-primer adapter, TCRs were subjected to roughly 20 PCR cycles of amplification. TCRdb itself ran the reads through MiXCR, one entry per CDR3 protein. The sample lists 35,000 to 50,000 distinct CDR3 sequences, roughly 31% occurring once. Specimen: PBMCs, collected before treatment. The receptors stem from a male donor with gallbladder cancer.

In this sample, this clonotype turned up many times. The CDR3 DNA sequence: TGCAGCGTTGAGGAGACAGGGAACTCCTACGAGCAGTACTTC. The encoded protein is CSVEETGNSYEQYF. The gene calls are TRBV29-1 and TRBJ2-7, with 7 bases fitting TRBD1. Looked up from germline, CDR1 is SQVTM and CDR2 is ANQGSEA. V trimming: 3 bases; J trimming: 0 bases; junction bases outside the gene matches: 5. The CDR3 loop spans 14 amino acids.

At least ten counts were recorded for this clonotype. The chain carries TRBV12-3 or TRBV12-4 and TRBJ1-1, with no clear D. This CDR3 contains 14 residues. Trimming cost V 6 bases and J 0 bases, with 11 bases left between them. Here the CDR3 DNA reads TGTGCCAGCAGCTTCGGGGTAATGAACACTGAAGCTTTCTTT. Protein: CASSFGVMNTEAFF.

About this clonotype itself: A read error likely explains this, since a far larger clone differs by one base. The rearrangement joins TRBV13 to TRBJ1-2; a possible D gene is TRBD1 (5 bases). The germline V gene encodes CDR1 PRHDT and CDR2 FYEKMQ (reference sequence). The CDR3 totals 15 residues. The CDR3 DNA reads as TGTGCCACCAGCAGAGACCGGGTCACAGGCTATGGCTACACCTTC. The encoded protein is CATSRDRVTGYGYTF. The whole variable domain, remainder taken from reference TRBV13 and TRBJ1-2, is AAGVIQSPRHLIKEKRETATLKCYPIPRHDTVYWYQQGPGQDPQFLISFYEKMQSDKGSIPDRFSAQQFSDYHSELNMSSLELGDSALYFCATSRDRVTGYGYTFGSGTRLTVV.

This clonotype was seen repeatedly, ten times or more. CDR3 sequence: CATSSSRFGAEGEQYF. In DNA form, the CDR3 reads TGTGCCACCAGCAGCTCAAGGTTTGGGGCTGAGGGGGAGCAGTACTTC. The rearrangement joins TRBV15 to TRBJ2-7, with D perhaps being TRBD1 or TRBD2 (5 bases each). The CDR3 covers 16 residues. Germline values: CDR1 LNHNV, CDR2 YYDKDF (reference sequence). V lost 3 bases to trimming and J lost 7 bases, with 22 bases between them.

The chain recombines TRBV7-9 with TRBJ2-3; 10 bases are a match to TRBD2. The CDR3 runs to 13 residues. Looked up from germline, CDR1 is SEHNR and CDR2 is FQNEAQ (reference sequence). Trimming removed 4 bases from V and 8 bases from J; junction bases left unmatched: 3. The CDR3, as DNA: TGTGCCAGCAGCTCTAGCGGGGGAGCTACGCAGTATTTT. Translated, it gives CASSSSGGATQYF.

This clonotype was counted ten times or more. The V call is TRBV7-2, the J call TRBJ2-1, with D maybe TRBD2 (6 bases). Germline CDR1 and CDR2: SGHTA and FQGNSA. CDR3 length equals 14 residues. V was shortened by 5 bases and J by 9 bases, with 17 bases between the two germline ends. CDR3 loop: CASSPSGGQGEQFF. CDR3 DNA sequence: TGTGCCAGCAGCCCCTCCGGGGGTCAGGGTGAGCAGTTCTTC.

CDR3 sequence (DNA): TGCAGCGCTGTCGGCGGGAGGTACAATGAGCAGTTCTTC. Its translation is CSAVGGRYNEQFF. The chain carries TRBV29-1 and TRBJ2-1; 8 nucleotides agree with TRBD2. J lost 4 bases, V lost 7 bases, and 6 bases had no gene match. Germline lookup yields CDR1 SQVTM and CDR2 ANQGSEA. This CDR3 is 13 amino acids long.

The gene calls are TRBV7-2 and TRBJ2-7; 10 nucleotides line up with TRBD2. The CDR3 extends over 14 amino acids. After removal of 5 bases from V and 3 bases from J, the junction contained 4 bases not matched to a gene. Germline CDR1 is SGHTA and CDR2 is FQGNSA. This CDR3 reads CASSGTSGNYEQYF. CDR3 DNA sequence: TGTGCCAGCAGCGGCACTAGCGGGAACTACGAGCAGTACTTC. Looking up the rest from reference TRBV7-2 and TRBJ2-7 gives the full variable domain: GAGVSQSPSNKVTEKGKDVELRCDPISGHTALYWYRQSLGQGLEFLIYFQGNSAPDKSGLPSDRFSAERTGGSVSTLTIQRTQQEDSAVYLCASSGTSGNYEQYFGPGTRLTVT.

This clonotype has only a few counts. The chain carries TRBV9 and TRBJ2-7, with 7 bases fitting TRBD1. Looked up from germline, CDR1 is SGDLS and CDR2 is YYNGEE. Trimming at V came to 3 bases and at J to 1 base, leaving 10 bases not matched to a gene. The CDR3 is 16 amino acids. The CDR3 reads CASSGFRDSSSYEQYF. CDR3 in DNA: TGTGCCAGCAGCGGATTTCGGGACAGCTCGTCCTACGAGCAGTACTTC.

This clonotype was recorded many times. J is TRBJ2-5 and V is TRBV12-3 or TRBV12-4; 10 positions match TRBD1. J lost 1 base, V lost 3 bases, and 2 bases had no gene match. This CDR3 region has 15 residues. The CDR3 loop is CASSLGQGSQETQYF. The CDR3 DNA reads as TGTGCCAGCAGTTTGGGACAGGGGTCCCAAGAGACCCAGTACTTC.

The CDR3 spells CASSSPGWGQYEQYF. Written as DNA, the CDR3 is TGTGCCAGCAGTTCCCCGGGGTGGGGGCAATACGAGCAGTACTTC. The chain links TRBV12-3 or TRBV12-4 to TRBJ2-7; maybe TRBD1 (6 bases). The CDR3 is 15 amino acids. V was clipped by 4 bases and J by 4 bases, with 17 bases between them.

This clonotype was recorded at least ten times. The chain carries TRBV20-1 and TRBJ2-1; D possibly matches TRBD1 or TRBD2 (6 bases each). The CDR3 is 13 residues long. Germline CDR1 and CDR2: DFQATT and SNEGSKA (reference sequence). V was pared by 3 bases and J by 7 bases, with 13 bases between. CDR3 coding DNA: TGCAGTGCTAGTGTGGGGGCGGGGAATGAGCAGTTCTTC. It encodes CSASVGAGNEQFF.

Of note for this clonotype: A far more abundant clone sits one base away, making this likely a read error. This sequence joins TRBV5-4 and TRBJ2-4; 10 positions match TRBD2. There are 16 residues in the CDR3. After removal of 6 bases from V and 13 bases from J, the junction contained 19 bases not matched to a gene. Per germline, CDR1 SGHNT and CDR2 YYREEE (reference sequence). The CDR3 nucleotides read TGTGCCAGCACCCGGCCCGGACTAGCGGAAAACAATGAGCAGTACTTC. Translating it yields CASTRPGLAENNEQYF.

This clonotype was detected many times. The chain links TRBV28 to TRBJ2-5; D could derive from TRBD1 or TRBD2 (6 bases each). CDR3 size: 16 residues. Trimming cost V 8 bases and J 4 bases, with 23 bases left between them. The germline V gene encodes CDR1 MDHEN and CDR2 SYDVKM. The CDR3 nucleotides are TGTGCCAGCGGTCTAGGGGGGTTTGGCCTTTCAGAGACCCAGTACTTC. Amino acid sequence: CASGLGGFGLSETQYF.

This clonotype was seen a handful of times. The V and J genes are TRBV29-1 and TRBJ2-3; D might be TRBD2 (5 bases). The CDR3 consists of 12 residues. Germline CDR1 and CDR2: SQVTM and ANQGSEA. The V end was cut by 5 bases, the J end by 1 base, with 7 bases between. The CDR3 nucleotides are TGCAGCGTTCTGAGGGGCACAGATACGCAGTATTTT. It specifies CSVLRGTDTQYF.

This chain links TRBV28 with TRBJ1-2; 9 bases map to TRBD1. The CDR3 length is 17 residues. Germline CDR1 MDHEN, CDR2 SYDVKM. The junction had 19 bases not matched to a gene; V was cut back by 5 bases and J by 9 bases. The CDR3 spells CASSPPGQGVKSRSYTF. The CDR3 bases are TGTGCCAGCAGTCCGCCGGGACAGGGTGTGAAGAGTCGGAGCTACACCTTC.

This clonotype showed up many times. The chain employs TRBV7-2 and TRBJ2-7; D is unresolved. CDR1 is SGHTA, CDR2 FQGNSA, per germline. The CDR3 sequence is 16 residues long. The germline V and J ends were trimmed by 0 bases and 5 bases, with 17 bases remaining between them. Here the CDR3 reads CASSLAPPLVTHEQYF. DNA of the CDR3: TGTGCCAGCAGCTTAGCCCCTCCTCTAGTAACCCACGAGCAGTACTTC.

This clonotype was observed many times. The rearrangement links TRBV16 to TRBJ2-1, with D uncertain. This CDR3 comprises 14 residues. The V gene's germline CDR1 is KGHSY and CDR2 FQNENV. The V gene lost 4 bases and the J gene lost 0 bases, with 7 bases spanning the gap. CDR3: CASSLTNSYNEQFF. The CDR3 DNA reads TGTGCCAGCAGCCTAACTAACTCCTACAATGAGCAGTTCTTC. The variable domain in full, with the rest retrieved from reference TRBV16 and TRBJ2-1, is GEEVAQTPKHLVRGEGQKAKLYCAPIKGHSYVFWYQQVLKNEFKFLISFQNENVFDETGMPKERFSAKCLPNSPCSLEIQATKLEDSAVYFCASSLTNSYNEQFFGPGTRLTVL.

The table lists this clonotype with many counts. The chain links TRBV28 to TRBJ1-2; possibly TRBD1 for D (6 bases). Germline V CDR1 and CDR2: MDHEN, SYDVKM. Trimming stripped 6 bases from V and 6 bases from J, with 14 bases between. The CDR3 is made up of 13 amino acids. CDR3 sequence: CASRAPGADGYTF. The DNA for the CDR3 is TGTGCCAGCAGGGCTCCAGGGGCGGATGGCTACACCTTC.

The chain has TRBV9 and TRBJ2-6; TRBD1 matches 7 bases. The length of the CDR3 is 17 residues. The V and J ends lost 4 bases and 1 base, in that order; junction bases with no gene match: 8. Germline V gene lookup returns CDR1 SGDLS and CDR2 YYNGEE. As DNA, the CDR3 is TGTGCCAGCAGCTCAGGGACAGTCATGTCTGGGGCCAACGTCCTGACTTTC. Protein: CASSSGTVMSGANVLTF. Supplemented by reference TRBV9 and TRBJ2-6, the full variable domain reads DSGVTQTPKHLITATGQRVTLRCSPRSGDLSVYWYQQSLDQGLQFLIQYYNGEERAKGNILERFSAQQFPDLHSELNLSSLELGDSALYFCASSSGTVMSGANVLTFGAGSRLTVL.

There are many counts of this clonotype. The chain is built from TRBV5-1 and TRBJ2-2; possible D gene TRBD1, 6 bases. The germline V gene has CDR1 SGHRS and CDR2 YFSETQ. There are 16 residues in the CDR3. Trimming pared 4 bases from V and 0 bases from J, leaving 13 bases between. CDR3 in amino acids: CASSRTDSPNTGELFF. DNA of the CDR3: TGCGCCAGCAGCCGGACAGATTCTCCGAACACCGGGGAGCTGTTTTTT.

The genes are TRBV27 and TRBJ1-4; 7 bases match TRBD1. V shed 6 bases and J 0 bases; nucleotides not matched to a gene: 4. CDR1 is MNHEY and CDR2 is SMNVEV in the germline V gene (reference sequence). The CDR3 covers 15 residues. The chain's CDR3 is CASRTDRATNEKLFF. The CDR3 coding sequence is TGTGCCAGCAGGACAGACAGGGCAACTAATGAAAAACTGTTTTTT.

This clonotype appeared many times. The CDR3: CASSGGQGAGETQYF. DNA for the CDR3: TGTGCCAGCAGCGGGGGACAGGGGGCGGGGGAGACCCAGTACTTC. The chain is built from TRBV9 and TRBJ2-5; TRBD1 matches at 12 bases. This CDR3 is 15 amino acids long. V was pared by 3 bases and J by 5 bases, with 5 bases of the junction left unmatched. CDR1 and CDR2 (germline): SGDLS, YYNGEE.